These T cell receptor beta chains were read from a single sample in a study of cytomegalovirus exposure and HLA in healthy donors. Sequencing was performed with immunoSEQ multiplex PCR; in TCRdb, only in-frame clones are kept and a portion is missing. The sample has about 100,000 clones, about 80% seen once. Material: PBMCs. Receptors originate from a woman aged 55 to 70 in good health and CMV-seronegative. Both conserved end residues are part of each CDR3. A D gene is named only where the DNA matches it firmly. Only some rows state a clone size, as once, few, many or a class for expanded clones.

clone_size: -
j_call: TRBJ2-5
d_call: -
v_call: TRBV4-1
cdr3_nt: TGCGCCAGCAGCCAGGGCTTGTGGAATGGGGAGACCCAGTACTTC
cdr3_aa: CASSQGLWNGETQYF

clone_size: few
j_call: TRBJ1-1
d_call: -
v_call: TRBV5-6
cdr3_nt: TGTGCCAGCAGCTTGGTACAGGGAGAGAACACTGAAGCTTTCTTT
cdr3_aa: CASSLVQGENTEAFF

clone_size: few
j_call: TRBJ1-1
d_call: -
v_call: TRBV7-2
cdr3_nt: TGTGCCAGCAGCCGTCAGTCGAACACTGAAGCTTTCTTT
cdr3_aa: CASSRQSNTEAFF

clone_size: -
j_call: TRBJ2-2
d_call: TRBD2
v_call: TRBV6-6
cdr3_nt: TGTGCCAATTCGATAGCGGGAGCGAACACCGGGGAGCTGTTTTTT
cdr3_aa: CANSIAGANTGELFF

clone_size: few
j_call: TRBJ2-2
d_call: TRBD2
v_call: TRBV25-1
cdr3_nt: TGTGCCAGCACCCGGGGGACTAGCGCCGCCGGGGAGCTGTTTTTT
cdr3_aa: CASTRGTSAAGELFF

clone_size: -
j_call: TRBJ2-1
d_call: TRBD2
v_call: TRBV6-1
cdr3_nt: TGTGCCAGCAGGACTAGCGGCTCCTACAATGAGCAGTTCTTC
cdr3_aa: CASRTSGSYNEQFF

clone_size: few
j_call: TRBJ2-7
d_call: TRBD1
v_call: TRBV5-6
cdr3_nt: TGTGCCAGCAGCGGGAGAGTCCCGAGCTCGGACAGGGCCAACGAGCAGTACTTC
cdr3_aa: CASSGRVPSSDRANEQYF

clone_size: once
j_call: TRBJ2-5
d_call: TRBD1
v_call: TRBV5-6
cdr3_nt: TGTGCCAGCAGCGAGGACAGGGGTGAGACCCAGTACTTC
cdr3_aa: CASSEDRGETQYF

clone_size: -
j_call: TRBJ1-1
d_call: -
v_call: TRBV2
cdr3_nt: TGTGCCAGCAGGCAGACAGAGAACACTGAAGCTTTCTTT
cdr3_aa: CASRQTENTEAFF

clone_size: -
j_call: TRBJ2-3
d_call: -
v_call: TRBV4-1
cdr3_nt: TGCGCCAGCAGCCAAGCAGGGACTAGCACAGATACGCAGTATTTT
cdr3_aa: CASSQAGTSTDTQYF

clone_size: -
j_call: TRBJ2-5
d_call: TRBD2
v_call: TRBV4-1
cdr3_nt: TGCGCCAGCAGCCAACTCCCGGGCCTAGCGGGCCAAGAGACCCAGTACTTC
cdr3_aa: CASSQLPGLAGQETQYF

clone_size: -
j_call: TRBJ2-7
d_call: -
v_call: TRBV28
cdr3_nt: TGTGCCAGCAGCCTGGCCCAGGGGCCTCACGAGCAGTACTTC
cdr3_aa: CASSLAQGPHEQYF

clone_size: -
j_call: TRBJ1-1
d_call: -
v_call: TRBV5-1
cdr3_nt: TGCGCCAGCAGTCCTGACAGCCCTCAGAACACTGAAGCTTTCTTT
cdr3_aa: CASSPDSPQNTEAFF

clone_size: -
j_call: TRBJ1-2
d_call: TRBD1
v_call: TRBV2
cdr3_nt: TGTGCCAGCAGGGAGACAGGGGATAATGGCTACACCTTC
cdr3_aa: CASRETGDNGYTF

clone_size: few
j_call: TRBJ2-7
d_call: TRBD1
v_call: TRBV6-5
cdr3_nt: TGTGCCAGCAGTAGAGCGACAGGGGCCTACGAGCAGTACTTC
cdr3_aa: CASSRATGAYEQYF

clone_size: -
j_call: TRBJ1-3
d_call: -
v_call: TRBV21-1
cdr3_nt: TGTGCCAGCAGCCCCCCAGATTGTTCTGGAAACACCATATATTTT
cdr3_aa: CASSPPDCSGNTIYF

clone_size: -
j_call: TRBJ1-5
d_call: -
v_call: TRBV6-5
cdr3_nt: TGTGCCAGCAGTTACTCGATGGCAGGGGCAGGTCAGCCCCAGCATTTT
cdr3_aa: CASSYSMAGAGQPQHF

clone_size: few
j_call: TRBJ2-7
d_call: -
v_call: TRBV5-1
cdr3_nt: TGCGCCAGCAGCACCGGCCGGACAGCCGTCGGGGAGCAGTACTTC
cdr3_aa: CASSTGRTAVGEQYF

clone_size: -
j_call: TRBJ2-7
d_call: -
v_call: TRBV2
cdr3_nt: TGTGCCAGCAAGCAGGGTTCTTCCTACGAGCAGTACTTC
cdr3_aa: CASKQGSSYEQYF

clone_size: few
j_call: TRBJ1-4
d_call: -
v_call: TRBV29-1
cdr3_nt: TGCAGCGCTGGAATGGGGGGTTATGAAAAACTGTTTTTT
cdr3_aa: CSAGMGGYEKLFF